The 32 T cell receptor beta chains listed next were all sequenced from one sample in a study of blood T cell repertoires in COVID-19. The method was immunoSEQ multiplex PCR; TCRdb's version includes in-frame clones alone and lacks a portion of them. The sample lists approximately 50,000 clones; approximately 92% were seen once. The sequenced sample was peripheral blood. These TCRs come from a man aged 50 or older with active COVID-19.

V usage is TRBV10-3 and J usage is TRBJ2-7; D gene ambiguous. The germline gives CDR1 ENHRY, CDR2 SYGVKD. Between the trimmed V and J ends, which lost 4 bases and 1 base, there was a span of 14 bases. CDR3 length: 15 residues. The CDR3 is CAISAADTPSYEQYF. In nucleotides, the CDR3 is TGTGCCATCAGTGCGGCCGACACCCCATCCTACGAGCAGTACTTC.

This clone has only one observation. The rearrangement links TRBV28 to TRBJ1-4; D is unclear. The CDR3 loop spans 17 amino acids. Germline V gene data show CDR1 as MDHEN and CDR2 as SYDVKM. Between the trimmed V and J ends, which lost 4 bases and 0 bases, there was a span of 15 bases. The CDR3 region has the DNA TGTGCCAGCAGTTCCCGAGGGAGTGCTGCAACTAATGAAAAACTGTTTTTT. This translates into CASSSRGSAATNEKLFF.

This chain connects TRBV7-6 to TRBJ2-7; 12 bases agree with TRBD1. The V segment lost 3 bases and the J segment 6 bases; nucleotides outside the gene matches: 6. Looked up from germline, CDR1 is SGHVS and CDR2 is FNYEAQ. The CDR3 runs to 15 residues. The CDR3 DNA sequence: TGTGCCAGCAGCTTGTCCGGGACAGGGGGCGGCGAGCAGTACTTC. It yields the protein CASSLSGTGGGEQYF. The variable domain in full, with the rest retrieved from reference TRBV7-6 and TRBJ2-7, is GAGVSQSPRYKVTKRGQDVALRCDPISGHVSLYWYRQALGQGPEFLTYFNYEAQQDKSGLPNDRFSAERPEGSISTLTIQRTEQRDSAMYRCASSLSGTGGGEQYFGPGTRLTVT.

CDR3: CASSFRTSVYEQYF. Written as DNA, the CDR3 is TGTGCCAGCAGCTTCCGGACTAGTGTCTACGAGCAGTACTTC. This rearrangement joins TRBV7-2 to TRBJ2-7, with TRBD2 matching 7 bases. J lost 3 bases, V lost 3 bases, and 5 bases had no gene match. CDR3 length equals 14 residues. Germline CDR1 and CDR2: SGHTA and FQGNSA. Using reference TRBV7-2 and TRBJ2-7 for the parts outside the CDR3, the full variable domain is GAGVSQSPSNKVTEKGKDVELRCDPISGHTALYWYRQSLGQGLEFLIYFQGNSAPDKSGLPSDRFSAERTGGSVSTLTIQRTQQEDSAVYLCASSFRTSVYEQYFGPGTRLTVT.

The J gene is TRBJ2-7, the V gene TRBV19; 10 nucleotides line up with TRBD2. The CDR3 consists of 15 residues. Germline CDR1 is LNHDA and CDR2 is SQIVND (reference sequence). J gave up 4 bases and V 6 bases, and 9 bases lay outside the gene matches. CDR3 bases: TGTGCCAGTAGCCGGTCTAGCGGGAGTAGATACGAGCAGTACTTC. The encoded protein is CASSRSSGSRYEQYF.

This sequence joins TRBV5-5 and TRBJ2-4, with D tentatively TRBD1 (7 bases). With 0 bases removed from V and 6 bases from J, the gap between germline ends came to 10 bases. Germline loops: CDR1 SGHKS, CDR2 YYEKEE (reference sequence). This CDR3 contains 14 residues. CDR3 region: CASSLDQGGNIQYF. The CDR3 region has the DNA TGTGCCAGCAGCTTGGACCAGGGGGGAAACATTCAGTACTTC.

J is TRBJ2-7 and V is TRBV2; no reliable D call. This CDR3 is 13 amino acids long. Germline lookup yields CDR1 SNHLY and CDR2 FYNNEI. V lost 8 bases to trimming and J lost 1 base, with 12 bases between them. This CDR3 reads CASANDNSYEQYF. The CDR3 nucleotides are TGTGCCAGCGCGAATGACAATTCCTACGAGCAGTACTTC.

The CDR3 DNA is TGTGCCAGTAGTATGAGGGCTAGCGGGGCGTACCAAGAGACCCAGTACTTC. Encoded protein: CASSMRASGAYQETQYF. The V call is TRBV19, the J call TRBJ2-5; 9 bases map to TRBD2. V shed 3 bases, J shed 0 bases, and the junction held 8 bases outside the gene matches. The length of the CDR3 is 17 residues. Per the germline V gene, CDR1 is LNHDA and CDR2 is SQIVND (reference sequence).

The V gene is TRBV28, the J gene TRBJ2-1; the match to TRBD2 covers 10 bases. V lost 2 bases and J lost 0; bases outside the gene matches: 1. This CDR3 is built from 16 residues. Per germline, CDR1 MDHEN and CDR2 SYDVKM. As DNA, the CDR3 is TGTGCCAGCAGTTTACTAGCGGGGGTCTCCTACAATGAGCAGTTCTTC. It encodes CASSLLAGVSYNEQFF.

The rearrangement links TRBV28 to TRBJ1-2, with 11 bases lining up with TRBD1. The CDR3 extends over 15 amino acids. Germline lookup yields CDR1 MDHEN and CDR2 SYDVKM. The trim removed 10 bases at V and 4 bases at J, leaving 11 bases unmatched. Written as DNA, the CDR3 is TGTGCCACCGAGGGGGCCGGGACAGGGGGCTATGGCTACACCTTC. Amino acid sequence: CATEGAGTGGYGYTF.

The chain joins TRBV14 to TRBJ2-7; D perhaps matches TRBD1 (6 bases). The germline gives CDR1 SGHDN, CDR2 FVKESK. The V and J ends lost 7 bases and 1 base respectively, with 14 bases between them. The CDR3 is made up of 14 amino acids. The CDR3 bases are TGTGCCAGCACCCCGGGGCAGGGGTCCTACGAGCAGTACTTC. Translating it yields CASTPGQGSYEQYF.

J is TRBJ2-3 and V is TRBV28; 14 positions match TRBD2. J gave up 5 bases and V 5 bases, and 3 bases lay outside the gene matches. The CDR3 contains 15 residues. The V gene's germline CDR1 is MDHEN and CDR2 SYDVKM. The CDR3: CASSGGLAGEDTQYF. The CDR3 DNA reads TGTGCCAGCAGTGGGGGACTAGCGGGAGAAGATACGCAGTATTTT.

The rearrangement joins TRBV9 to TRBJ2-7, with 11 bases lining up with TRBD1. The germline V gene has CDR1 SGDLS and CDR2 YYNGEE. The CDR3 is 14 residues long. V lost 3 bases, J lost 7 bases, and 6 bases stayed unmatched. The chain's CDR3 is CASSAGQGAGEQYF. The CDR3 DNA reads TGTGCCAGCAGCGCCGGACAGGGGGCGGGGGAGCAGTACTTC.

The chain recombines TRBV19 with TRBJ2-3; TRBD2 matches at 9 bases. J lost 2 bases, V lost 6 bases, and 12 bases had no gene match. Germline V lookup: CDR1 LNHDA, CDR2 SQIVND (reference sequence). The CDR3 totals 17 residues. The CDR3 nucleotides are TGTGCCAGTAGCCTTGGAGGGACTAGCACTCCCACAGATACGCAGTATTTT. Its translation is CASSLGGTSTPTDTQYF.

The CDR3 loop reads CASSLGQVGNQPQHF. Written as DNA, the CDR3 is TGTGCCAGCAGCTTAGGCCAGGTCGGCAATCAGCCCCAGCATTTT. The rearrangement joins TRBV7-2 to TRBJ1-5; D unresolved. Between the trimmed V and J ends, which lost 1 base and 2 bases, there was a span of 9 bases. The CDR3 has 15 residues. Per germline, CDR1 SGHTA and CDR2 FQGNSA.

J is TRBJ1-2 and V is TRBV19; a possible D gene is TRBD1 (6 bases). Looked up from germline, CDR1 is LNHDA and CDR2 is SQIVND (reference sequence). The V gene lost 5 bases and the J gene lost 7 bases, with 17 bases spanning the gap. The CDR3 length is 14 residues. For the CDR3, the DNA is TGTGCCAGTAGTCATGCAGGGGTGTCTGGTGGCTACACCTTC. It specifies CASSHAGVSGGYTF. Variable domain in full (rest from reference TRBV19 and TRBJ1-2): DGGITQSPKYLFRKEGQNVTLSCEQNLNHDAMYWYRQDPGQGLRLIYYSQIVNDFQKGDIAEGYSVSREKKESFPLTVTSAQKNPTAFYLCASSHAGVSGGYTFGSGTRLTVV.

The chain is built from TRBV9 and TRBJ2-5, with 10 bases identical to TRBD2. V lost 0 bases and J lost 5; bases outside the gene matches: 10. Germline-derived CDR1 and CDR2 are SGDLS and YYNGEE. CDR3 length equals 17 residues. CDR3 nucleotides: TGTGCCAGCAGCGTAGCTCTCTCGAGCGGGGGGGCGGAGACCCAGTACTTC. As protein: CASSVALSSGGAETQYF.

The gene calls are TRBV2 and TRBJ1-2, with no clear D. With 0 bases removed from V and 13 bases from J, the gap between germline ends came to 15 bases. Germline values: CDR1 SNHLY, CDR2 FYNNEI. The CDR3 loop spans 13 amino acids. The CDR3 here is CASSEALSGGRTF. CDR3 nucleotides: TGTGCCAGCAGTGAAGCGCTCAGTGGCGGTCGCACCTTC.

The chain couples TRBV28 to TRBJ1-5; no definite D call. With 3 bases removed from V and 3 bases from J, the gap between germline ends came to 9 bases. CDR1 is MDHEN and CDR2 is SYDVKM in the germline V gene. The CDR3 length is 14 residues. The DNA for the CDR3 is TGTGCCAGCAGTTTTGTCAGATCCAATCAGCCCCAGCATTTT. Residues: CASSFVRSNQPQHF.

This rearrangement joins TRBV18 to TRBJ1-2; D may be TRBD1 (6 bases). The CDR3 runs to 15 residues. The germline CDR1 and CDR2 sequences are KGHSH and LQKENI. The ends were cut back, 6 bases at V and 8 bases at J, with 22 bases in the middle. CDR3 coding DNA: TGTGCCAGCTCCAACCAGGGGATCCCCACTGAGGGCTACACCTTC. It codes for CASSNQGIPTEGYTF.

The chain is built from TRBV27 and TRBJ2-1; 10 nucleotides line up with TRBD1. Germline V gene sequence: CDR1 MNHEY, CDR2 SMNVEV (reference sequence). This CDR3 has 12 amino acids. The V and J ends lost 3 bases and 13 bases, in that order; junction bases with no gene match: 3. CDR3 sequence reads: CASSLTGGTQFF. The CDR3 DNA reads as TGTGCCAGCAGTTTGACAGGGGGCACCCAGTTCTTC.

The rearrangement links TRBV18 to TRBJ1-4; 9 nucleotides line up with TRBD1. CDR3 length equals 14 residues. CDR1 and CDR2 (germline): KGHSH, LQKENI. The trim removed 4 bases at V and 4 bases at J, leaving 1 base unmatched. CDR3 region: CASSLGQGNEKLFF. The CDR3 nucleotides read TGTGCCAGCTCACTGGGACAGGGTAATGAAAAACTGTTTTTT.

The chain uses TRBV5-1 and TRBJ1-1; D uncertain. Germline values: CDR1 SGHRS, CDR2 YFSETQ. This CDR3 is built from 15 residues. V lost 2 bases, J lost 3 bases, and 14 bases lay in between. CDR3 sequence reads: CASSLAGGLYTEAFF. For the CDR3, the DNA is TGCGCCAGCAGCTTAGCGGGAGGATTGTACACTGAAGCTTTCTTT.

The chain joins TRBV21-1 to TRBJ2-1; the table gives TRBD2 as D, unverified against the DNA. TRBV21-1 is given as a pseudogene. This CDR3 region has 21 residues. CDR3 region: CASSKVVASGRQGTLYNEQFF. CDR3 coding DNA: TGTGCCAGCAGCAAAGTCGTCGCTAGCGGGAGACAAGGGACACTCTACAATGAGCAGTTCTTC.

This clone is a singleton in its sample. CDR3 sequence (DNA): TGTGCCAGCAGCCCGACAGGGGGCATTAACACTGAAGCTTTCTTT. The encoded protein is CASSPTGGINTEAFF. The V gene is TRBV28, the J gene TRBJ1-1; 10 nucleotides align to TRBD1. The CDR3 has 15 amino acids. Germline assignment: CDR1 MDHEN and CDR2 SYDVKM. V dropped 6 bases and J dropped 2; count of bases not matched to a gene: 6.

This chain connects TRBV7-2 to TRBJ1-5, with no clear D. Germline CDR1 reads SGHTA; CDR2 reads FQGNSA. The CDR3 is made up of 15 amino acids. The V and J ends lost 5 bases and 6 bases respectively, with 17 bases between them. DNA of the CDR3: TGTGCCAGCAGCCCGACATCTCCAGTCGGTCAGCCCCAGCATTTT. The encoded protein is CASSPTSPVGQPQHF.

This chain joins TRBV15 and TRBJ2-2; no reliable D call. Per germline, CDR1 LNHNV and CDR2 YYDKDF (reference sequence). The CDR3 contains 13 residues. Trimming took 6 bases from V and 6 from J, leaving 11 bases between them. As DNA, the CDR3 is TGTGCCACCAGTGAATTTACTCCCGGGGAGCTGTTTTTT. Its translation: CATSEFTPGELFF.

As DNA, the CDR3 is TGTGCCAGCAGTTTGGATAGACTAGCGGGAGCGGGAGAGCAGTACTTC. Its protein product is CASSLDRLAGAGEQYF. The V call is TRBV28, the J call TRBJ2-7, with 12 bases aligning to TRBD2. This CDR3 region has 16 residues. Unmatched junction bases numbered 10, after V lost 3 bases and J lost 7 bases. The V gene's germline CDR1 is MDHEN and CDR2 SYDVKM.

J is TRBJ1-5 and V is TRBV19; TRBD1 matches at 8 bases. The CDR3 runs to 14 residues. V dropped 4 bases and J dropped 7; count of bases not matched to a gene: 6. The germline gives CDR1 LNHDA, CDR2 SQIVND (reference sequence). CDR3 bases: TGTGCCAGTAGTACGGACAGGGCGGAGCAGCCCCAGCATTTT. It specifies CASSTDRAEQPQHF.

This chain's CDR3 is CASSEGLYNEQFF. The DNA for the CDR3 is TGTGCCAGCAGCGAGGGACTTTACAATGAGCAGTTCTTC. The genes are TRBV7-3 and TRBJ2-1; D might be TRBD2 (6 bases). The germline V and J ends were trimmed by 5 bases and 4 bases, with 9 bases remaining between them. Germline V gene lookup returns CDR1 SGHTA and CDR2 FQGTGA. The CDR3 sequence is 13 residues long.

The rearrangement uses TRBV18 and TRBJ2-5; D unresolved. Germline CDR1 and CDR2: KGHSH and LQKENI. V was shortened by 0 bases and J by 4 bases, with 15 bases between the two germline ends. There are 16 residues in the CDR3. CDR3 in DNA: TGTGCCAGCTCACCACCTAGAGCCTCCTGTCTAGAGACCCAGTACTTC. This translates into CASSPPRASCLETQYF.

The gene calls are TRBV6-6 and TRBJ2-5; 7 bases fit TRBD1. The CDR3 consists of 13 residues. V shed 7 bases, J shed 4 bases, and the junction held 6 bases outside the gene matches. Looked up from germline, CDR1 is MNHNY and CDR2 is SVGAGI (reference sequence). The CDR3 coding sequence is TGTGCCAGCACCGAGACAGGGAGAGAGACCCAGTACTTC. Translated, it gives CASTETGRETQYF.